These 13 T cell receptor beta chains originate from one sample sequenced in a study of blood T cells in healthy people across ages. Primed by a sample-barcoded 5' primer and a J-beta primer mix, a second PCR proceeded for 7 to 11 cycles. From the 5' RACE reads, TCRdb called clonotypes with MiXCR, one entry per CDR3 protein. There are roughly 1,000,000 distinct CDR3 sequences in the sample; approximately 26% occur only once, and 0.75% lies in the top ten. The same data also contributed to another study, on T cells of mothers and their children.

Sequenced material: blood. All receptors derive from a girl aged 2 to 9 in good health.

This clonotype was seen only a few times. This chain joins TRBV6-2 or TRBV6-3 and TRBJ2-5, with D uncertain. This CDR3 is built from 15 residues. Germline V gives CDR1 MNHEY, CDR2 SVGEGT. Trimming removed 5 bases from V and 4 bases from J, with 17 bases in between. The CDR3 here is CASSVMTRGPETQYF. CDR3 nucleotide sequence: TGTGCCAGCAGTGTGATGACAAGAGGACCAGAGACCCAGTACTTC.

J is TRBJ1-1 and V is TRBV15, with unresolved D. Germline V gene sequence: CDR1 LNHNV, CDR2 YYDKDF (reference sequence). The CDR3 is 12 residues long. V shed 4 bases and J shed 2 bases, with 5 bases lying between them. This chain's CDR3 is CATSKDNTEAFF. The DNA of the CDR3 is TGTGCCACCAGCAAAGATAACACTGAAGCTTTCTTT.

The rearrangement joins TRBV7-2 to TRBJ1-1; tentatively, D is TRBD1 (6 bases). The CDR3 has 12 residues. V lost 7 bases and J lost 3, with 9 bases in between. Germline loops: CDR1 SGHTA, CDR2 FQGNSA. In DNA form, the CDR3 reads TGTGCCAGCACCCCAGGGGACACTGAAGCTTTCTTT. Translated: CASTPGDTEAFF.

This clonotype has just one count. CDR3 loop: CASSLLEPGRDEQYF. CDR3 coding DNA: TGTGCCAGCAGCCTCCTTGAGCCTGGGAGGGACGAGCAGTACTTC. The chain is built from TRBV7-9 and TRBJ2-7; 7 nucleotides line up with TRBD2. The V gene's germline CDR1 is SEHNR and CDR2 FQNEAQ (reference sequence). V shed 5 bases and J 5 bases; nucleotides not matched to a gene: 12. This CDR3 contains 15 residues.

At least ten counts were recorded for this clonotype. This chain joins TRBV20-1 and TRBJ2-5, with D perhaps being TRBD1 or TRBD2 (5 bases each). Per the germline V gene, CDR1 is DFQATT and CDR2 is SNEGSKA (reference sequence). V was trimmed by 3 bases and J by 5 bases, leaving 22 bases between them. There are 16 residues in the CDR3. This chain's CDR3 is CSARWLGDARFETQYF. The CDR3 DNA sequence: TGCAGTGCTAGGTGGCTGGGGGACGCTAGATTTGAGACCCAGTACTTC.

DNA of the CDR3: TGTGCCAGCAGTTTACGGGGGGATCTTAACACTGAAGCTTTCTTT. Translation: CASSLRGDLNTEAFF. The J gene is TRBJ1-1, the V gene TRBV28, with a possible D match to TRBD1 (5 bases). This CDR3 is built from 15 residues. V was cut by 2 bases and J by 2 bases, with 12 bases left in between. Germline V CDR1 and CDR2: MDHEN, SYDVKM. Complete variable domain (other parts from reference TRBV28 and TRBJ1-1): DVKVTQSSRYLVKRTGEKVFLECVQDMDHENMFWYRQDPGLGLRLIYFSYDVKMKEKGDIPEGYSVSREKKERFSLILESASTNQTSMYLCASSLRGDLNTEAFFGQGTRLTVV.

V is TRBV7-9 and J is TRBJ2-3; D gene ambiguous. Looked up from germline, CDR1 is SEHNR and CDR2 is FQNEAQ (reference sequence). V was shortened by 4 bases and J by 2 bases, with 7 bases between the two germline ends. This CDR3 region has 13 residues. CDR3 sequence reads: CASSSLTTDTQYF. The CDR3 nucleotides read TGTGCCAGCAGCTCCCTAACCACAGATACGCAGTATTTT.

The V call is TRBV27, the J call TRBJ1-3, with D unclear. The V end lost 3 bases, the J end lost 7 bases, and 13 bases lay between the germline ends. Germline CDR1 and CDR2: MNHEY and SMNVEV (reference sequence). There are 14 residues in the CDR3. CDR3 loop: CASSFKATENTIYF. The CDR3 DNA sequence: TGTGCCAGCAGTTTTAAGGCAACTGAGAACACCATATATTTT.

The chain is built from TRBV20-1 and TRBJ1-2; TRBD1 is a possible D gene (6 bases). Trimming stripped 3 bases from V and 0 bases from J, with 14 bases between. This CDR3 comprises 15 residues. Looked up from germline, CDR1 is DFQATT and CDR2 is SNEGSKA (reference sequence). CDR3 residues: CSASRQESANYGYTF. The CDR3, as DNA: TGCAGTGCTAGCCGACAGGAGTCGGCTAACTATGGCTACACCTTC.

This clonotype occurred a few times. V usage is TRBV29-1 and J usage is TRBJ2-1, with 7 bases that match TRBD1. With 2 bases clipped from V and 7 bases from J, the junction kept 5 bases outside the gene matches. From germline, CDR1 is SQVTM and CDR2 ANQGSEA. This CDR3 contains 13 residues. CDR3: CSVELQGTNEQFF. The CDR3 DNA follows: TGCAGCGTTGAACTACAGGGGACAAATGAGCAGTTCTTC.

About this clonotype itself: A read error may account for a junction end that differs from germline. The V call is TRBV7-8, the J call TRBJ1-2; possibly TRBD1 for D (5 bases). The germline V gene encodes CDR1 SGHVS and CDR2 FQNEAQ. The CDR3 is 16 residues long. The CDR3 region is CANSLWIGGAEGGYTF. DNA of the CDR3: TGTGCCAACAGCCTTTGGATCGGTGGGGCGGAGGGTGGCTACACCTTC.

The chain carries TRBV4-2 and TRBJ2-3, with D perhaps matching TRBD1 or TRBD2 (5 bases each). This CDR3 has 16 amino acids. V gave up 0 bases and J gave up 5 bases, with 15 bases separating them. CDR1 is LGHNA and CDR2 is YNFKEQ in the germline V gene. CDR3 residues: CASSQEGGGGGDTQYF. In DNA form, the CDR3 reads TGTGCCAGCAGCCAAGAAGGCGGTGGTGGGGGAGATACGCAGTATTTT.

The rearrangement joins TRBV12-3 or TRBV12-4 to TRBJ1-4; 7 positions match TRBD1. J was trimmed by 8 bases and V by 1 base; bases with no gene match: 7. The CDR3 sequence is 15 residues long. The CDR3 bases are TGTGCCAGCAGTTTAGACCTAGACAGGGTAGAAAAACTGTTTTTT. Its translation is CASSLDLDRVEKLFF.